In its sample, the clone carrying this T cell receptor beta chain was seen many times. The antigen remains undetermined. The sample belongs to a study of T cell repertoires in cytomegalovirus infection. Overall study context: Indications came from public TCR beta signatures; they pointed to CMV infection and to a matching HLA type.

The germline V gene encodes CDR1 SGHTA and CDR2 FQGNSA. The CDR3 runs 17 residues. V dropped 2 bases and J dropped 0; count of bases not matched to a gene: 8. From the reads, TCRdb called clonotypes with MiXCR, one entry per CDR3 protein. Of 200,000 to 300,000 distinct CDR3 sequences listed, 8% to 9.5% are singletons. General study points: Summed frequency of shared TCR beta families picked out CMV carriers who also had the relevant HLA. HLA-C-restricted CMV-specific TCR beta clonotypes prevailed in the ex vivo response.

This receptor was identified in a human donor in good health (CMV status not recorded). Some clones in this sample may be carry-over from other donors' samples. The chain uses TRBV7-2 and TRBJ2-3; 7 nucleotides agree with TRBD1. The sequencing input was PBMCs. This chain's CDR3 is CASSLWQGDPSTDTQYF. CDR3 bases: TGTGCCAGCAGCTTATGGCAGGGGGACCCTAGCACAGATACGCAGTATTTT.